Listed below are T cell receptor beta chains from one sample, sequenced in a study of blood T cell repertoires in COVID-19. Produced via immunoSEQ multiplex PCR; TCRdb's table is partial and in-frame only. The sample has fewer than 250,000 clones, around nine tenths seen once. The sequencing input was peripheral blood. The source is a woman aged 60 to 75 who had recovered from COVID-19. CDR3s include the opening cysteine and the closing phenylalanine or tryptophan. The order of the fields is J gene, V gene, clone size, D gene, CDR3 protein, CDR3 DNA. A D gene is named only where the DNA matches it firmly. Size values are once, few and many counts, or a class for expanded clones, and some rows have none.

TRBJ1-5,TRBV6-5,NA,NA,CASSPRESGRGHF,TGTGCCAGCAGCCCCCGGGAGAGTGGACGAGGACATTTT
TRBJ1-3,TRBV5-1,NA,NA,CASTLGRGNTIYF,TGCGCCAGCACACTAGGCAGGGGAAACACCATATATTTT
TRBJ1-2,TRBV6-5,NA,TRBD1,CASRQTGAVHGYTF,TGTGCCAGCAGGCAGACAGGGGCAGTGCATGGCTACACCTTC
TRBJ1-1,TRBV7-2,NA,NA,CASSGSSGTEAFF,TGTGCCAGCAGCGGAAGCAGCGGGACTGAAGCTTTCTTT
TRBJ1-1,TRBV9,NA,TRBD1,CASSFEQTGSIAFF,TGTGCCAGCAGCTTCGAACAGACAGGGAGCATAGCTTTCTTT
TRBJ2-5,TRBV7-7,NA,NA,CASSLRPDGETQYF,TGTGCTAGCAGCTTAAGGCCTGACGGGGAGACCCAGTACTTC
TRBJ2-1,TRBV5-1,many,TRBD1,CASSSGQPEYNEQFF,TGCGCCAGCAGCTCGGGACAGCCGGAATACAATGAGCAGTTCTTC
TRBJ1-4,TRBV9,few,NA,CASSEAGDEKLFF,TGTGCCAGCAGCGAAGCAGGGGATGAAAAACTGTTTTTT
TRBJ2-3,TRBV4-2,NA,NA,CASSQEGGTDTQYF,TGTGCCAGCAGCCAAGAAGGGGGCACAGATACGCAGTATTTT
TRBJ1-3,TRBV20-1,NA,NA,CSASLWGQGNTIYF,TGCAGTGCTAGTCTATGGGGCCAGGGAAACACCATATATTTT
TRBJ2-3,TRBV4-2,once,TRBD2,CASSQPRLAGGLTQYF,TGTGCCAGCAGCCAACCCCGACTAGCGGGGGGGCTTACGCAGTATTTT
TRBJ2-3,TRBV4-2,NA,TRBD2,CASSQGGSGGYTDTQYF,TGTGCCAGCAGCCAAGGAGGGAGCGGGGGTTACACAGATACGCAGTATTTT
TRBJ2-7,TRBV7-9,NA,TRBD1,CASSFGTVFYEQYF,TGTGCCAGCAGCTTCGGGACAGTTTTCTACGAGCAGTACTTC
TRBJ1-2,TRBV6-5,once,NA,CASRIGLTYGYTF,TGTGCCAGCAGGATCGGACTCACCTATGGCTACACCTTC
TRBJ1-3,TRBV7-2,NA,NA,CASSLRGWAGNTIYF,TGTGCCAGCAGCTTAAGGGGCTGGGCTGGAAACACCATATATTTT
TRBJ1-1,TRBV11-2,NA,NA,CASSWRRMNTEAFF,TGTGCCAGCAGCTGGAGGCGGATGAACACTGAAGCTTTCTTT
TRBJ2-7,TRBV11-2,many,NA,CASSSQTRGNEQYF,TGTGCCAGCAGCTCCCAGACCCGAGGGAACGAGCAGTACTTC
TRBJ2-1,TRBV6-5,once,NA,CASIPGGSSYNEQFF,TGTGCCAGCATCCCCGGAGGGAGCTCCTACAATGAGCAGTTCTTC
TRBJ2-2,TRBV5-5,NA,NA,CASSLGGSTGELFF,TGTGCCAGCAGCTTGGGAGGGAGCACCGGGGAGCTGTTTTTT
TRBJ2-7,TRBV5-1,NA,TRBD1,CASSWDRQGSYEQYF,TGCGCCAGCAGCTGGGACAGACAAGGGTCTTACGAGCAGTACTTC
TRBJ2-2,TRBV9,once,NA,CASSVGPAGTGELFF,TGTGCCAGCAGCGTAGGCCCAGCGGGCACCGGGGAGCTGTTTTTT
TRBJ2-1,TRBV6-4,NA,TRBD1,CASSDSFEFGQGNEQFF,TGTGCCAGCAGTGACTCATTTGAGTTTGGACAGGGGAATGAGCAGTTCTTC
TRBJ2-5,TRBV7-9,NA,TRBD2,CASSQTLAGGRQETQYF,TGTGCCAGCAGCCAAACTCTAGCGGGGGGCCGTCAAGAGACCCAGTACTTC
TRBJ2-5,TRBV5-1,NA,TRBD2,CASSLGLGTRETQYF,TGCGCCAGCAGCTTGGGGCTGGGGACTAGAGAGACCCAGTACTTC
TRBJ2-1,TRBV6-5,NA,NA,CASSYGTSSYNEQFF,TGTGCCAGCAGTTACGGTACTAGCTCCTACAATGAGCAGTTCTTC
TRBJ2-1,TRBV11-1,NA,TRBD2,CASSPQRLARNEQFF,TGTGCCAGCAGCCCGCAGAGACTAGCGCGCAATGAGCAGTTCTTC
TRBJ1-4,TRBV10-3,NA,NA,CAISRTGGATNEKLFF,TGTGCCATCAGTCGGACCGGAGGGGCGACTAATGAAAAACTGTTTTTT
TRBJ2-7,TRBV2,NA,TRBD1,CASQSPPGQGSYEQYF,TGTGCCAGCCAGAGCCCGCCGGGACAGGGTTCTTACGAGCAGTACTTC
TRBJ2-5,TRBV27,NA,NA,CASRRGLGETQYF,TGTGCCAGCAGGCGGGGTCTCGGGGAGACCCAGTACTTC
TRBJ1-1,TRBV5-5,NA,TRBD1,CASSPDFTQGARNTEAFF,TGTGCCAGCAGCCCGGATTTTACTCAGGGGGCGCGGAACACTGAAGCTTTCTTT
TRBJ2-5,TRBV5-1,NA,NA,CASSLAFREETQYF,TGCGCCAGCAGCTTGGCTTTCCGGGAGGAGACCCAGTACTTC
TRBJ1-1,TRBV28,NA,NA,CASSPGRRTEAFF,TGTGCCAGCAGTCCCGGGAGGCGCACTGAAGCTTTCTTT
TRBJ1-4,TRBV28,NA,NA,CASIPGALPSEKLFF,TGTGCCAGCATCCCAGGGGCGCTGCCTAGTGAAAAACTGTTTTTT
TRBJ1-2,TRBV7-9,NA,NA,CASSLVREEGYTF,TGTGCCAGCAGCTTAGTAAGGGAGGAAGGCTACACCTTC
TRBJ2-2,TRBV2,NA,TRBD2,CASRPRPGLAGGRGTGELFF,TGTGCCAGCAGACCGCGCCCGGGACTAGCGGGGGGCCGAGGCACCGGGGAGCTGTTTTTT
TRBJ1-4,TRBV19,NA,NA,CASSTGQSFREKLFF,TGTGCCAGTAGTACCGGACAGTCCTTTAGGGAAAAACTGTTTTTT
TRBJ2-2,TRBV6-5,NA,TRBD1,CASSTTGDTGELFF,TGTGCCAGCAGTACTACAGGGGACACCGGGGAGCTGTTTTTT
TRBJ1-1,TRBV3-1/TRBV3-2,NA,NA,CASSQDRRSTEAFF,TGTGCCAGCAGCCAAGATCGGAGGAGCACTGAAGCTTTCTTT
TRBJ1-4,TRBV5-4,once,NA,CASSPGLAGEKLFF,TGTGCCAGCAGCCCCGGGCTGGCGGGTGAAAAACTGTTTTTT
TRBJ2-2,TRBV15,NA,NA,CATSRLILRGMNTGELFF,TGTGCCACCAGCAGATTGATCCTAAGGGGGATGAACACCGGGGAGCTGTTTTTT
TRBJ2-1,TRBV28,NA,TRBD2,CASTLGLAGVSSYNEQFF,TGTGCCAGCACCCTGGGACTAGCGGGGGTTAGCTCCTACAATGAGCAGTTCTTC
TRBJ1-1,TRBV5-6,NA,NA,CASSPDKNTEAFF,TGTGCCAGCAGCCCGGACAAGAACACTGAAGCTTTCTTT
TRBJ1-5,TRBV5-4,few,NA,CASSLGWVRGDGDQPQHF,TGTGCCAGCAGCTTGGGTTGGGTCAGGGGTGACGGGGATCAGCCCCAGCATTTT
TRBJ2-7,TRBV28,NA,TRBD2,CASSPGGSGSYEQYF,TGTGCCAGCAGTCCCGGGGGGTCCGGCTCCTACGAGCAGTACTTC
TRBJ2-2,TRBV3-1/TRBV3-2,NA,TRBD2,CASSREAGANTGELFF,TGTGCCAGCAGCCGAGAAGCGGGGGCGAACACCGGGGAGCTGTTTTTT
TRBJ2-6,TRBV7-9,NA,NA,CASSPIIGANVLTF,TGTGCCAGCAGCCCCATCATCGGGGCCAACGTCCTGACTTTC
TRBJ1-3,TRBV6-2/TRBV6-3,NA,NA,CASSWSLSSGNTIYF,TGTGCCAGCAGTTGGAGCCTCAGCTCTGGAAACACCATATATTTT
TRBJ1-2,TRBV18,NA,TRBD1,CASSPRTGFNYGYTF,TGTGCCAGCTCACCTAGGACAGGGTTTAACTATGGCTACACCTTC
TRBJ2-1,TRBV6-6,NA,NA,CASSYEGHTNNEQFF,TGTGCCAGCAGTTACGAGGGACACACAAACAATGAGCAGTTCTTC
TRBJ2-7,TRBV19,once,TRBD1,CASSDMGQGIAYEQYF,TGTGCCAGTAGCGACATGGGACAGGGAATAGCCTACGAGCAGTACTTC
TRBJ2-5,TRBV2,NA,NA,CASSETGGTAETQYF,TGTGCCAGCAGTGAAACGGGGGGGACAGCAGAGACCCAGTACTTC
TRBJ2-7,TRBV2,NA,NA,CASSWTEYEQYF,TGTGCCAGCAGTTGGACAGAGTACGAGCAGTACTTC
TRBJ1-1,TRBV11-3,NA,NA,CASSFDWDTEAFF,TGTGCCAGCAGCTTCGACTGGGACACTGAAGCTTTCTTT
TRBJ2-2,TRBV7-3,NA,NA,CASSSGTGETGELFF,TGTGCCAGCAGCTCTGGGACGGGAGAGACCGGGGAGCTGTTTTTT
TRBJ1-5,TRBV5-6,few,NA,CASSSFGRETQPQHF,TGTGCCAGCAGCTCCTTTGGACGGGAGACTCAGCCCCAGCATTTT
TRBJ1-2,TRBV10-3,NA,TRBD1,CAISEGQGSGYTF,TGTGCCATCAGTGAGGGACAGGGCTCTGGCTACACCTTC
TRBJ2-3,TRBV9,NA,NA,CASSLMGLTTDTQYF,TGTGCCAGCAGCCTAATGGGCCTTACCACAGATACGCAGTATTTT
TRBJ1-5,TRBV21-1,NA,NA,CASSTRGWQSNQPQHF,TGTGCCAGCAGCACCCGAGGATGGCAGTCCAATCAGCCCCAGCATTTT
TRBJ2-7,TRBV5-4,many,TRBD1,CASRKDRAPTYEQYF,TGTGCCAGCAGGAAAGACAGGGCCCCAACCTACGAGCAGTACTTC
TRBJ1-2,TRBV11-2,NA,NA,CASSLEGRGRYGYTF,TGTGCCAGCAGCTTAGAAGGGCGGGGCCGCTATGGCTACACCTTC